This T cell receptor beta chain appears in the sequencing data of a study of blood T cells in healthy people across ages. About the research overall: Roughly one uniquely barcoded beta molecule per two T cells was captured.

Germline CDR1 and CDR2: SGHRS and YFSETQ. J was trimmed by 6 bases and V by 3 bases; bases with no gene match: 9. The CDR3 covers 15 residues. For the second PCR, which ran for about 6 to 12 cycles, a sample-barcoded 5' primer and a J-beta primer mix were used. Every sample returned 2.5 million or more CDR3-containing paired-end reads. TCRdb re-derived calls from the 5' RACE reads in MiXCR, one entry per CDR3 protein. The sample consists of 1.5 million to 1.8 million distinct CDR3 sequences, 42% of them appearing once. Sample donors were healthy Caucasian individuals that came from Russia, aged 6 to 90. This clonotype was seen a few times.

Material: blood. The gene calls are TRBV5-1 and TRBJ1-1; 9 bases are shared with TRBD1. The receptor was isolated from a woman aged 18-35 years in good health. The CDR3 loop is CASSSTGTGPPEAFF. CDR3 sequence (DNA): TGCGCCAGCAGCTCGACCGGGACAGGGCCCCCTGAAGCTTTCTTT.